This is a list of T cell receptor beta chains from one sample in a study of shared clonotypes between healthy human individuals. The assay was immunoSEQ multiplex PCR, and TCRdb's table has in-frame clones only and misses some. The top ten hold 0.5% to 0.65% of the sample, which has over 850,000 clones, more than 75% seen once. Sequences were obtained from memory CD4+ T cells from PBMCs. The source of these receptors is a man younger than 30 in good health. Some clones in this sample may be carry-over from other donors' samples. Each CDR3 is given with its conserved first and last residue. The D gene is left open where the match is weak. Clone size, where shown, is once, few, many, or a class for clones that have expanded.

>NA|TRBV6-1|NA|TRBJ1-4
TGTGCCAGCGACCCAGGGTTGTCTAATGAAAAACTGTTTTTT
CASDPGLSNEKLFF
>NA|TRBV9|NA|TRBJ2-2
TGTGCCAGCAGCCCCGGGACCGGGGAGCTGTTTTTT
CASSPGTGELFF
>NA|TRBV5-4|NA|TRBJ2-7
TGTGCCAGCAGCTTGGGCCTAGCATCTTACGAGCAGTACTTC
CASSLGLASYEQYF
>TRBD1|TRBV6-1|NA|TRBJ2-3
TGTGCCAGCAGTCGGACAGGGGGTGTGGGAGATACGCAGTATTTT
CASSRTGGVGDTQYF
>NA|TRBV29-1|NA|TRBJ1-2
TGCAGCGGGACGGATCCCTATGGCTACACCTTC
CSGTDPYGYTF
>NA|TRBV7-2|few|TRBJ2-7
TGTGCCAGCAGCTTAAGGGGAAGCTGGAGGGACGAGCAGTACTTC
CASSLRGSWRDEQYF
>NA|TRBV28|NA|TRBJ1-1
TGTGCCACCTGGTTAGCGAACACTGAAGCTTTCTTT
CATWLANTEAFF
>TRBD1|TRBV25-1|NA|TRBJ2-2
TGTGCCAGCAGTGAAGGGACAGGGGGCGGTAACACCGGGGAGCTGTTTTTT
CASSEGTGGGNTGELFF
>NA|TRBV27|few|TRBJ2-1
TGTGCCAGCAGAATCCACAATGAGCAGTTCTTC
CASRIHNEQFF
>TRBD2|TRBV14|NA|TRBJ2-1
TGTGCCAGCAGCCAACTAGGGCTAGCGGGAGCCAATGAGCAGTTCTTC
CASSQLGLAGANEQFF
>NA|TRBV27|NA|TRBJ1-1
TGTGCCAGCAGTTTAAAGGGCGGTACTGAAGCTTTCTTT
CASSLKGGTEAFF
>TRBD2|TRBV6-6|NA|TRBJ2-3
TGTGCCAGCAGCCGGGGACTAGCGAGAACCACAGATACGCAGTATTTT
CASSRGLARTTDTQYF
>TRBD2|TRBV20-1|NA|TRBJ2-7
TGCAGTGCTGAGCGGGAGAACGAGCAGTACTTC
CSAERENEQYF
>TRBD2|TRBV29-1|NA|TRBJ2-7
TGCAGCGTCGGGCCCGCTAGCGGGATGTACGAGCAGTACTTC
CSVGPASGMYEQYF
>TRBD2|TRBV7-2|NA|TRBJ2-3
TGTGCCAGCAGGATGAGACTAGCGGGAGCTAGTACAGATACGCAGTATTTT
CASRMRLAGASTDTQYF
>TRBD2|TRBV5-1|few|TRBJ2-1
TGCGCCAGCAGCGCCGGGACTAGCGGTTACGATGAGCAGTTCTTC
CASSAGTSGYDEQFF